This T cell receptor (beta chain) is drawn from a study of blood T cells in healthy people across ages. Donation came from healthy Caucasian individuals in Russia who were aged 6 to 90. Comment on this clonotype: What it binds is not known.

Study-level findings and limits: It was found that TCR beta diversity correlated strongly with the percentage of naive T cells.

Primed by a sample-barcoded 5' primer and a J-beta primer mix, a second PCR proceeded for 7 to 11 cycles. Every cDNA molecule carried a tag from a template-switch adaptor bearing 12 random nucleotides. Each CDR3 protein is one row after TCRdb ran MiXCR on the 5' RACE reads. This table holds roughly 1.5 million distinct CDR3 sequences, about 45% found once. The CDR3 runs to 17 residues. Germline assignment: CDR1 MNHNY and CDR2 SVGAGI (reference sequence). V gave up 5 bases and J gave up 2 bases, with 20 bases separating them. The sequencing sample was made of blood. The chain employs TRBV6-6 and TRBJ2-3; D may be TRBD2 (6 bases). The sequence was obtained from a woman between 18 and 29 years old in good health. CDR3 sequence: CASSQRVLRPNTDTQYF. The CDR3 DNA reads as TGTGCCAGCAGTCAGCGGGTATTGAGGCCCAACACAGATACGCAGTATTTT.